This T cell receptor beta chain was sequenced for a study of shared clonotypes between healthy human individuals. Overall study: Participating donors consisted of two women and a few men aged 18 to 49. Per donor, CD8 memory used one plate, CD8 naive used two, CD4 memory used three and CD4 naive used three. General study findings and limits: Against clonotypes common to all four donors, non-shared ones had lower generation probabilities.

Between the trimmed V and J ends, which lost 7 bases and 5 bases, there was a span of 20 bases. There are 16 residues in the CDR3. Germline V gives CDR1 MDHEN, CDR2 SYDVKM. Profiling relied on immunoSEQ multiplex PCR, and the TCRdb table lists in-frame clones only, not all of them. The data show approximately 1.5 million clones, 97% to 99% seen once. Remarks on this clone: What it binds is not known.

The chain employs TRBV28 and TRBJ2-2, with a possible D match to TRBD2 (5 bases). Sequencing used naive CD4+ T cells sorted from blood. Stated subset: CD45RA+ positively selected. The receptor comes from a man aged 25 to 40 in good health. The CDR3 coding sequence is TGTGCCAGCACCCGAGCGGCCCCCTCAGGAACCGGGGAGCTGTTTTTT. Translating it yields CASTRAAPSGTGELFF.